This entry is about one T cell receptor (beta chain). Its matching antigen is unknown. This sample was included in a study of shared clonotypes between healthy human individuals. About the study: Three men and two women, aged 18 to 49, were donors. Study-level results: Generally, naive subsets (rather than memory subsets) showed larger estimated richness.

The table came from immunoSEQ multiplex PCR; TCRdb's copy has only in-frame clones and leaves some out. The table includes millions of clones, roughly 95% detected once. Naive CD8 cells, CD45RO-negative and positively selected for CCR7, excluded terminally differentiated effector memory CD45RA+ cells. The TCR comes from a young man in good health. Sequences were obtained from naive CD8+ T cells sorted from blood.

CDR3 sequence (DNA): TGCGCCAGCAGCCCTTCTAGACAGGGTCGCGCCTACTATGGCTACACCTTC. The encoded protein is CASSPSRQGRAYYGYTF. The V gene is TRBV4-3, the J gene TRBJ1-2, with 7 bases matching TRBD1. This CDR3 region has 17 residues. The V segment lost 4 bases and the J segment 3 bases; nucleotides outside the gene matches: 14. The V gene's germline CDR1 is LGHNA and CDR2 YSLEER.